This entry lists 2 T cell receptor beta chains sequenced from one sample in a study of regulatory T cells in long-lasting Graves disease. Building of the TCR beta libraries involved iRepertoire HTBI primers and Arm-PCR of CDR3 regions. One entry per CDR3 protein results from TCRdb running MiXCR on the multiplex PCR reads. The sample holds 520,000 or so distinct CDR3 sequences; 12% are singletons and the top ten take about 8.9%. Time point here: newly diagnosed GD, antithyroid drugs for less than 3 months. TCR sequences were obtained from RNA taken from PBMCs. This same sample was also taken into another study, of T cells in Graves' hyperthyroidism and ophthalmopathy.

This specimen consisted of peripheral blood mononuclear cells (PBMCs), obtained at new diagnosis, from a patient treated with antithyroid drugs. The receptors derive from a woman between 25 and 40 years old with Graves disease.

This clonotype was found a few times. This clone may be a read error of a much larger clone one base away. The rearrangement links TRBV2 to TRBJ1-5, with TRBD1 as a possible D gene (5 bases). The CDR3 length is 15 residues. Germline V gene data show CDR1 as SNHLY and CDR2 as FYNNEI. CDR3 residues: CASRVGVAGNQPRHF. CDR3 DNA sequence: TGTGCCAGCAGGGTAGGGGTGGCGGGCAATCAGCCCCGGCATTTT.

This clonotype was observed at least ten times. The rearrangement uses TRBV5-1 and TRBJ2-3; no clear D. The CDR3 runs 14 residues. CDR1 is SGHRS and CDR2 is YFSETQ in the germline V gene. The V end lost 1 base, the J end lost 5 bases, and 11 bases lay between the germline ends. CDR3 sequence (DNA): TGCGCCAGCAGCTTGTCGTCAGTCAAAGATACGCAGTATTTT. The encoded protein is CASSLSSVKDTQYF.